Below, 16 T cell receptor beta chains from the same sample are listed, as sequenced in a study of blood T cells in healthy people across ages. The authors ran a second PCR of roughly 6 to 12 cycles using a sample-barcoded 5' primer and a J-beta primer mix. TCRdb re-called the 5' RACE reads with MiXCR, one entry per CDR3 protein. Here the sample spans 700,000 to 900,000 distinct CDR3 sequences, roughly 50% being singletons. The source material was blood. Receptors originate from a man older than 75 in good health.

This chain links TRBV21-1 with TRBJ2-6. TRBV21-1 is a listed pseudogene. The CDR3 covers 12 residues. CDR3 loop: CASSLTFNVLTF. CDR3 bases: TGTGCCAGCAGCTTAACATTCAACGTCCTGACTTTC.

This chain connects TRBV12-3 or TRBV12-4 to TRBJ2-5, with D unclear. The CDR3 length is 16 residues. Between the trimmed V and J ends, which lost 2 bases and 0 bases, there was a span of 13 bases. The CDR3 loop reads CASSLWALGYQETQYF. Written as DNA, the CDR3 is TGTGCCAGCAGTTTATGGGCGTTGGGGTACCAAGAGACCCAGTACTTC.

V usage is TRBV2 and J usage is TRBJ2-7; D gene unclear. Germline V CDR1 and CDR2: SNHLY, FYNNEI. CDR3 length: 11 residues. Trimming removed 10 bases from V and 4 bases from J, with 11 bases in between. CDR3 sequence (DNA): TGTGCCACAACAATGGGGTACGAGCAGTACTTC. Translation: CATTMGYEQYF.

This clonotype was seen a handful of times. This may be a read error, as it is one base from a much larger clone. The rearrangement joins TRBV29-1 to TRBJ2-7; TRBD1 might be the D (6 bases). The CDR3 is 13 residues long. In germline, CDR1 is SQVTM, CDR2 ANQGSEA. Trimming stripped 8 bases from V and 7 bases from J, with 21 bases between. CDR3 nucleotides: TGCAGCCCCCAGGGGCAGGGAAGCAATGAGCAGTACTTC. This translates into CSPQGQGSNEQYF.

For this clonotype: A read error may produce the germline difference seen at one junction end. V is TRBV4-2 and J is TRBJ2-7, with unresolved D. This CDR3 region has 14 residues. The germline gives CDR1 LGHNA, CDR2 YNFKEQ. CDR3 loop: CAGSQIASTYEQYF. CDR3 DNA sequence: TGTGCCGGCAGCCAGATAGCATCTACCTACGAGCAGTACTTC.

The CDR3 DNA sequence: TGTGCCAGCAGCGAAAACCGGGACAGGGGCAGATACGCGTATTTT. This codes for CASSENRDRGRYAYF. This chain links TRBV7-6 with TRBJ2-3; 10 bases are a match to TRBD1. Germline trimming cut 5 bases from V and 14 bases from J; bases unmatched to any gene: 16. The CDR3 runs 15 residues. Germline CDR1 is SGHVS and CDR2 is FNYEAQ.

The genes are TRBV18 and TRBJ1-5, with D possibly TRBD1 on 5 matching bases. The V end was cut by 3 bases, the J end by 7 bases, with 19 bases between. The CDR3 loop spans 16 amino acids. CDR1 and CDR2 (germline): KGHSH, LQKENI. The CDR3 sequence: CASSPSRGAELQPQHF. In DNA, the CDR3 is TGTGCCAGCTCACCGTCGAGAGGGGCCGAACTCCAGCCCCAGCATTTT.

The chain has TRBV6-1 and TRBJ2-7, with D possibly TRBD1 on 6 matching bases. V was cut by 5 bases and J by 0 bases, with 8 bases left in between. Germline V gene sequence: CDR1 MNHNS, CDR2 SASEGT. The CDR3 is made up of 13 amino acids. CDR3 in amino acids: CASSQGTSYEQYF. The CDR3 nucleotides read TGTGCCAGCAGTCAGGGGACCTCCTACGAGCAGTACTTC.

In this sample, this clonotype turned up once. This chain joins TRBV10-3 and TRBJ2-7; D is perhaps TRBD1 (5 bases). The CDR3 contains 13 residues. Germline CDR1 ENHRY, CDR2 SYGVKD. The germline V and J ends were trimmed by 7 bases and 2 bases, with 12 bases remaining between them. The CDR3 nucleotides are TGTGCCATCAACGGCAGGGATACCTACGAGCAGTACTTC. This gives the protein CAINGRDTYEQYF.

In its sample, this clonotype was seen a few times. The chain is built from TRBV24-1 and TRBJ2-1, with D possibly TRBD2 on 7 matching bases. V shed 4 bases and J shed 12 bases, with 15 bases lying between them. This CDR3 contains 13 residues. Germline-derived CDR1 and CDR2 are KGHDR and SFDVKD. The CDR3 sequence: CATSESYREGQFF. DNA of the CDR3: TGTGCCACCAGTGAATCGTACAGGGAGGGGCAGTTCTTC.

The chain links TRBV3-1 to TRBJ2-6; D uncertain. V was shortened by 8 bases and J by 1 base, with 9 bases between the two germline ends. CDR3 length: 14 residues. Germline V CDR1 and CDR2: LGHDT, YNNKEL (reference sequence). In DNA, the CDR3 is TGTGCCAGCGGTGCAGGATCTGGGGCCAACGTCCTGACTTTC. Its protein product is CASGAGSGANVLTF.

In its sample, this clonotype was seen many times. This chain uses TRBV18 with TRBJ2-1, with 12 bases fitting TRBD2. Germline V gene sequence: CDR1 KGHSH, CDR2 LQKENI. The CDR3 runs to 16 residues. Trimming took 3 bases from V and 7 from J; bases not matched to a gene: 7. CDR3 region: CASSPPTSGGGNEQFF. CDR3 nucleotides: TGTGCCAGCTCACCCCCGACTAGCGGGGGCGGAAATGAGCAGTTCTTC.

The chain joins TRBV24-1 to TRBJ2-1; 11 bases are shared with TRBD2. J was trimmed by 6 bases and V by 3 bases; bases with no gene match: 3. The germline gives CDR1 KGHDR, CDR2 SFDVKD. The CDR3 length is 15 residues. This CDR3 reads CATSDPSGRPNEQFF. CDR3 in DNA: TGTGCCACCAGTGATCCTAGCGGGAGGCCCAATGAGCAGTTCTTC.

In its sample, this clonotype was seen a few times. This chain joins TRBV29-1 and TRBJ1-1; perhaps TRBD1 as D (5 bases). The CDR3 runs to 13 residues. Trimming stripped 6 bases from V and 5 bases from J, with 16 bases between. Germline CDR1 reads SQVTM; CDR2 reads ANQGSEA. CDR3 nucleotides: TGCAGCGTGGGCCGACAGTCGGGGACTGAAGCTTTCTTT. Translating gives CSVGRQSGTEAFF. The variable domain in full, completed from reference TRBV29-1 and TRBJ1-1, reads SAVISQKPSRDICQRGTSLTIQCQVDSQVTMMFWYRQQPGQSLTLIATANQGSEATYESGFVIDKFPISRPNLTFSTLTVSNMSPEDSSIYLCSVGRQSGTEAFFGQGTRLTVV.

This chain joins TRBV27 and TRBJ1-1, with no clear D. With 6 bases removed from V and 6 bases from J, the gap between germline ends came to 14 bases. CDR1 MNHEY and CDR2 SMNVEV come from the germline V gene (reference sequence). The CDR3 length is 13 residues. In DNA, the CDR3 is TGTGCCAGCAGGCGGGCCGAACGGGCTGAAGCTTTCTTT. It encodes CASRRAERAEAFF.

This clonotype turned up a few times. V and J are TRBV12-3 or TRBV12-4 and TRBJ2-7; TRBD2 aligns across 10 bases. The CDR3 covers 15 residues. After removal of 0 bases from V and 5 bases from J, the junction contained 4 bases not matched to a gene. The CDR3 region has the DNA TGTGCCAGCAGTTTAGCGTCTAGCGGGAGCCACGAGCAGTACTTC. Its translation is CASSLASSGSHEQYF.